What follows are 2 T cell receptor beta chains derived from one specimen sequenced in a study of OX40 agonist ivuxolimab in advanced cancers. TCRdb keeps only in-frame clones here, not all; method: immunoSEQ multiplex PCR. The sample has about 77,000 clones; roughly 84% are singletons. This specimen was CD4+ or CD8+ T cells sorted from blood, taken in a trial of the OX40 agonist ivuxolimab. All receptors derive from an adult with an advanced solid tumor such as melanoma, head and neck, liver or kidney cancer.

The chain uses TRBV27 and TRBJ2-7, with a possible D match to TRBD2 (7 bases). CDR3 length: 15 amino acids. Germline values: CDR1 MNHEY, CDR2 SMNVEV (reference sequence). V was clipped by 2 bases and J by 1 base, with 12 bases between them. The CDR3 DNA reads TGTGCCAGCAGTTTAGGGGGGGCGAATTCCTACGAGCAGTACTTC. It translates to CASSLGGANSYEQYF.

The chain couples TRBV6-5 to TRBJ2-7; 9 bases align to TRBD1. V was clipped by 4 bases and J by 3 bases; unmatched bases: 10. CDR1 is MNHEY, CDR2 SVGAGI, per germline. CDR3 length: 16 residues. The CDR3, as DNA: TGTGCCAGCAGTTCACAGGGACAGGGATACTTCTACGAGCAGTACTTC. It translates to CASSSQGQGYFYEQYF.